What follows are 19 T cell receptor beta chains derived from one specimen sequenced in a study of regulatory T cells in long-lasting Graves disease. Time point meaning: newly diagnosed GD, antithyroid drugs for less than 3 months. Researchers made the TCR library from RNA that was extracted from PBMCs. Investigators prepared the TCR beta libraries by applying iRepertoire HTBI primers and Arm-PCR of CDR3 regions. One entry per CDR3 protein, called by TCRdb with MiXCR from the multiplex PCR reads. The sample has around 470,000 distinct CDR3 sequences; 11% to 15% are singletons. This same sample was also part of a study on T cells in Graves' hyperthyroidism and ophthalmopathy.

The sample in question was peripheral blood mononuclear cells (PBMCs), obtained at new diagnosis, from a patient treated with antithyroid drugs. These receptors were taken from a woman between 50 and 59 years old with Graves disease.

This clonotype was seen only a few times. The chain employs TRBV4-1 and TRBJ2-3, with 7 bases aligning to TRBD2. Trimming cost V 1 base and J 6 bases; bases outside gene matches: 7. CDR3 size: 15 residues. Germline V gene lookup returns CDR1 MGHRA and CDR2 YSYEKL. The CDR3 DNA is TGCGCCAGCAGCCAAGCAAGCGGGAAGTTTGATACGCAGTATTTT. Protein product: CASSQASGKFDTQYF.

This clonotype was seen many times. The J gene is TRBJ2-5, the V gene TRBV29-1; a weak D match, TRBD2 (5 bases). Germline V gene data show CDR1 as SQVTM and CDR2 as ANQGSEA. Trimming left V 4 bases short and J 5 bases short, with 11 bases between. The CDR3 loop spans 12 amino acids. The CDR3 region has the DNA TGCAGCGTTGGATCCGGGGAGGAGACCCAGTACTTC. Residues: CSVGSGEETQYF.

V and J are TRBV10-3 and TRBJ1-1; unclear D gene. Germline V CDR1 and CDR2: ENHRY, SYGVKD. V lost 0 bases and J lost 4, with 6 bases in between. CDR3 length: 13 amino acids. The CDR3 protein is CAISESMGTEAFF. CDR3 coding DNA: TGTGCCATCAGTGAGTCAATGGGCACTGAAGCTTTCTTT.

This clonotype was seen repeatedly, ten times or more. The chain joins TRBV28 to TRBJ1-2, with D unresolved. CDR1 and CDR2 from the germline V gene are MDHEN and SYDVKM. The CDR3 length is 12 residues. Trimming shortened V by 7 bases and J by 9 bases, and 15 bases separated the two germline ends. The CDR3 is CASKRWADRYTF. CDR3 coding DNA: TGTGCCAGCAAAAGGTGGGCGGACCGCTACACCTTC.

Many counts were recorded for this clonotype. This rearrangement joins TRBV28 to TRBJ1-2; D call uncertain. The CDR3 sequence is 14 residues long. Germline V gene lookup returns CDR1 MDHEN and CDR2 SYDVKM. V shed 1 base and J shed 2 bases, with 8 bases lying between them. CDR3 DNA: TGTGCCAGCAGTTTATTCGGGGAAAACTATGGCTACACCTTC. The encoded protein is CASSLFGENYGYTF.

This clonotype showed up many times. The J gene is TRBJ1-1, the V gene TRBV15, with 10 bases lining up with TRBD1. Per germline, CDR1 LNHNV and CDR2 YYDKDF (reference sequence). V dropped 1 base and J dropped 0; count of bases not matched to a gene: 8. The CDR3 has 18 amino acids. The CDR3 protein is CATSRGSDRGILNTEAFF. CDR3 coding DNA: TGTGCCACCAGCAGAGGTTCGGACAGGGGGATCTTGAACACTGAAGCTTTCTTT.

Of note for this clonotype: A much larger clone lies one base from this, so it may be a read error. The V call is TRBV12-3 or TRBV12-4, the J call TRBJ1-5; tentative D call: TRBD1 (6 bases). This CDR3 is 14 amino acids long. Between the trimmed V and J ends, which lost 2 bases and 5 bases, there was a span of 10 bases. The CDR3 sequence: CASSLTGRDQPQHF. The CDR3 coding sequence is TGTGCCAGCAGTTTAACAGGGAGGGATCAGCCCCAGCATTTT.

The genes are TRBV4-1 and TRBJ1-4; a weak D match, TRBD1 (5 bases). V dropped 1 base and J dropped 6 bases, with 15 bases sitting between them. Germline CDR1 reads MGHRA; CDR2 reads YSYEKL. The CDR3 covers 16 residues. Here the CDR3 DNA reads TGCGCCAGCAGCCAAGTATGGGCAGGGAGAGATGAAAAACTGTTTTTT. It encodes CASSQVWAGRDEKLFF.

The sample holds many counts of this clonotype. This chain links TRBV27 with TRBJ1-1, with 8 bases lining up with TRBD1. CDR1 and CDR2 (germline): MNHEY, SMNVEV (reference sequence). The trim removed 6 bases at V and 0 bases at J, leaving 12 bases unmatched. The CDR3 runs 17 residues. The DNA of the CDR3 is TGTGCCAGCAGCTCAGTTTATCAGGGGGCGCTGAACACTGAAGCTTTCTTT. Translation: CASSSVYQGALNTEAFF.

This clonotype has at least ten counts. This chain uses TRBV24-1 with TRBJ2-1; D is possibly TRBD2 (5 bases). V was cut by 3 bases and J by 0 bases, with 11 bases left in between. There are 16 residues in the CDR3. Germline V gives CDR1 KGHDR, CDR2 SFDVKD. In DNA, the CDR3 is TGTGCCACCAGTGATATTAGCGCCAGCTCCTACAATGAGCAGTTCTTC. Translated, it gives CATSDISASSYNEQFF.

This clonotype was counted at least ten times. The genes are TRBV7-9 and TRBJ2-7; a weak D match, TRBD1 (5 bases). The V end lost 1 base, the J end lost 5 bases, and 18 bases lay between the germline ends. Per the germline V gene, CDR1 is SEHNR and CDR2 is FQNEAQ (reference sequence). This CDR3 is built from 16 residues. The CDR3 bases are TGTGCCAGCAGCTTAGTAGGGCAGGGCCAGGGCCACGAGCAGTACTTC. This sequence encodes CASSLVGQGQGHEQYF.

The chain uses TRBV11-2 and TRBJ2-1; perhaps TRBD2 as D (6 bases). The length of the CDR3 is 17 residues. The germline V gene encodes CDR1 SGHAT and CDR2 FQNNGV. V was clipped by 5 bases and J by 0 bases, with 17 bases between them. CDR3 sequence: CASSGLWGRSSYNEQFF. CDR3 bases: TGTGCCAGCAGCGGGCTTTGGGGGAGGAGCTCCTACAATGAGCAGTTCTTC.

At least ten counts were recorded for this clonotype. CDR3 residues: CAWSVGLVGTDTQYF. The CDR3 DNA reads TGTGCCTGGAGTGTGGGTTTGGTGGGCACAGATACGCAGTATTTT. The chain has TRBV30 and TRBJ2-3; D call uncertain. V was trimmed by 0 bases and J by 1 base, leaving 11 bases between them. Germline V gives CDR1 GTSNPN, CDR2 SVGIG (reference sequence). This CDR3 is built from 15 residues.

This clonotype was seen repeatedly, ten times or more. This chain connects TRBV18 to TRBJ2-5; D might be TRBD2 (6 bases). Germline CDR1 reads KGHSH; CDR2 reads LQKENI. The CDR3 is 17 amino acids. V shed 2 bases and J shed 1 base, with 17 bases lying between them. The CDR3 reads CASSPWLAGRIQETQYF. The CDR3 DNA sequence: TGTGCCAGCTCACCATGGTTGGCGGGGCGAATCCAAGAGACCCAGTACTTC.

The sample holds many counts of this clonotype. The chain joins TRBV6-1 to TRBJ2-7; 7 bases fit TRBD1. V dropped 6 bases and J dropped 5; count of bases not matched to a gene: 16. This CDR3 comprises 16 residues. Germline CDR1 MNHNS, CDR2 SASEGT. This CDR3 reads CASRQSLRQGPHEQYF. In DNA, the CDR3 is TGTGCCAGCAGACAATCCCTAAGACAGGGTCCGCACGAGCAGTACTTC.

This clonotype was seen a few times. The chain is built from TRBV5-6 and TRBJ1-2, with D possibly matching TRBD1 (5 bases). V lost 3 bases, J lost 5 bases, and 20 bases lay in between. This CDR3 has 16 amino acids. In germline, CDR1 is SGHDT, CDR2 YYEEEE. Here the CDR3 reads CASSSALGGTVYGYTF. The DNA for the CDR3 is TGTGCCAGCAGCTCGGCTCTTGGCGGGACCGTATATGGCTACACCTTC.

This clonotype appeared many times. The chain carries TRBV5-1 and TRBJ1-1, with 7 bases aligning to TRBD1. V shed 5 bases, J shed 2 bases, and the junction held 9 bases outside the gene matches. The CDR3 extends over 15 amino acids. Germline V lookup: CDR1 SGHRS, CDR2 YFSETQ. In nucleotides, the CDR3 is TGCGCCAGCAGTTATCTCGACAGGGCTAACACTGAAGCTTTCTTT. Its translation: CASSYLDRANTEAFF.

This sequence joins TRBV28 and TRBJ1-2; 8 nucleotides line up with TRBD1. Per germline, CDR1 MDHEN and CDR2 SYDVKM. J was trimmed by 5 bases and V by 6 bases; bases with no gene match: 14. The CDR3 spans 16 residues. CDR3 region: CASRPQGASGGYGYTF. CDR3 sequence (DNA): TGTGCCAGCAGACCCCAGGGGGCCTCCGGGGGGTATGGCTACACCTTC.

This clonotype was seen a few times. The chain carries TRBV12-5 and TRBJ2-7, with 8 nucleotides matching TRBD2. Germline V lookup: CDR1 LGHNT, CDR2 FRNRAP. CDR3 length: 23 amino acids. Trimming took 3 bases from V and 0 from J; bases not matched to a gene: 28. CDR3 protein: CASGLGRLQGQAAEREPSYEQYF. Written as DNA, the CDR3 is TGTGCTAGTGGTTTAGGAAGACTACAGGGTCAAGCGGCGGAGCGGGAGCCCTCCTACGAGCAGTACTTC.